This entry lists 5 T cell receptor beta chains sequenced from one sample in a study of identical twins. TCRdb recomputed calls from the 5' RACE reads with MiXCR, one row per CDR3 protein. Among a few hundred thousand distinct CDR3 sequences listed, roughly 13% were seen once. The same data also contributed to another study, on yellow fever vaccine responses in identical twins.

The sample taken for sequencing was memory (CD45RO+) T cells sorted from blood. The receptors here all came from a woman under 30 in good health.

This clonotype was detected a few times. The J gene is TRBJ2-2, the V gene TRBV6-2 or TRBV6-3; D is unclear. Trimming stripped 5 bases from V and 2 bases from J, with 15 bases between. Germline V gene sequence: CDR1 MNHEY, CDR2 SVGEGT. The CDR3 consists of 16 residues. The CDR3 protein is CASSKDRLTNTGELFF. CDR3 nucleotide sequence: TGTGCCAGCAGTAAGGATCGACTGACTAACACCGGGGAGCTGTTTTTT.

V gene TRBV7-9 combines with J gene TRBJ2-5, with no clear D. CDR1 is SEHNR, CDR2 FQNEAQ, per germline (reference sequence). V shed 4 bases and J shed 5 bases, with 11 bases lying between them. The CDR3 spans 13 residues. The CDR3 region has the DNA TGTGCCAGCAGCTCGAGCTTACGGGAGACCCAGTACTTC. Translation: CASSSSLRETQYF.

This clonotype turned up a few times. The V and J genes are TRBV10-3 and TRBJ2-1; D tentatively fits TRBD1 or TRBD2 (5 bases each). Germline CDR1 and CDR2: ENHRY and SYGVKD. The length of the CDR3 is 12 residues. V was shortened by 6 bases and J by 7 bases, with 10 bases between the two germline ends. In nucleotides, the CDR3 is TGTGCCATCAGCTGGGACGGGAATGAGCAGTTCTTC. It specifies CAISWDGNEQFF.

This clonotype was seen a handful of times. As DNA, the CDR3 is TGTGCCACCTCGCAGGGAACAGATACGCAGTATTTT. Encoded protein: CATSQGTDTQYF. The chain recombines TRBV7-2 with TRBJ2-3; weak D call: TRBD1 (5 bases). This CDR3 contains 12 residues. V gave up 10 bases and J gave up 3 bases, with 11 bases separating them. Germline assignment: CDR1 SGHTA and CDR2 FQGNSA.

This clonotype has a count of ten or more. V usage is TRBV12-3 or TRBV12-4 and J usage is TRBJ2-5, with D perhaps matching TRBD1 (7 bases). Trimming shortened V by 5 bases and J by 7 bases, and 17 bases separated the two germline ends. There are 14 residues in the CDR3. In nucleotides, the CDR3 is TGTGCCAGCAGTGGAGACAGGGAGGTCGGGACCCAGTACTTC. It codes for CASSGDREVGTQYF.